This TCR beta chain was identified during a study of response to subunit inactivated influenza vaccine. Study-wide results and limits: Only a handful of new T cells, the authors suggested, are recruited with each seasonal influenza vaccination.

TCRdb reanalysed the RT-PCR reads using MiXCR and keeps one entry per CDR3 protein. Of about 610,000 distinct CDR3 sequences listed, approximately 14% were seen once; the top ten hold approximately 12%. For this clonotype: Its antigen is not known.

The material sequenced was PBMCs from blood, taken 11 to 12 days after vaccination. The TCR was taken from a man aged 50-59 years who received an inactivated influenza vaccine.

The CDR3 reads CASSPHVETGRQEKLFF. DNA of the CDR3: TGTGCCAGCTCACCACACGTCGAGACAGGGAGACAGGAAAAACTGTTTTTT. The V gene is TRBV18, the J gene TRBJ1-4, with 7 bases lining up with TRBD1. In germline, CDR1 is KGHSH, CDR2 LQKENI. The CDR3 contains 17 residues. Trimming cost V 1 base and J 8 bases; bases outside gene matches: 13.